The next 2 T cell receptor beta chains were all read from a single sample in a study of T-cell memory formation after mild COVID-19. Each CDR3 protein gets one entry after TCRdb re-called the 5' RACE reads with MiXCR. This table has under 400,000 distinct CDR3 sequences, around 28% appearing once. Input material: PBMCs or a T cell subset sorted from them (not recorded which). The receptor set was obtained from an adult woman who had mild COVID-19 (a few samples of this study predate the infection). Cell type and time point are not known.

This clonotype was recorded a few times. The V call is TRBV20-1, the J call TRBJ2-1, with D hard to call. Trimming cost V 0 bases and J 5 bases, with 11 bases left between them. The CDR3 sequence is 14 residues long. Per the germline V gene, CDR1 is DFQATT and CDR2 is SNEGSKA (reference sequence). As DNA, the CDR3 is TGCAGTGCTAGAGATCCCAGCCGCCACAATGAGCAGTTCTTC. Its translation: CSARDPSRHNEQFF.

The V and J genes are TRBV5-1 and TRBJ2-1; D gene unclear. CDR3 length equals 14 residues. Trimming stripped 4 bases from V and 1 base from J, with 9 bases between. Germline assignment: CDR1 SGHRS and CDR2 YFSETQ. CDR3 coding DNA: TGCGCCAGCAGCCCCGTCGGGTCCTACAATGAGCAGTTCTTC. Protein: CASSPVGSYNEQFF.